This TCR beta chain stems from a study of molecular identifiers for immune sequencing clone quantification (dated by TCRdb to 2017 to 2018). Notes on the research overall: In a replicate experiment, RNA from roughly 18,000 or 92,000 naive CD8 T cells was split into five aliquots, four of which were sequenced. The study was a methods study using CD8 T cells to benchmark molecular-identifier clustering-based TCR repertoire sequencing (MIDCIRS) and TCR RNA copy counting.

This clonotype showed up just a few times. Its antigen target is currently unknown. No clone much larger than this one lies a single base away; base qualities are absent. The protocol used for the library was PCR. The sequencer was an Illumina HiSeq 4000. Bulk TCR libraries were made following a previously described method, with the TCR primers given in Table S5. Purification of total RNA was performed with the Qiagen AllPrep DNA/RNA kit. Before analysis, reads from multiple sequencing runs of one library were combined. The authors' pipeline ran thus. Only reads with exact TCR constant sequence were kept, trimmed to 150 nt, and grouped by their 12-nt molecular barcodes. Within each barcode group, reads were sub-clustered at a 15% Levenshtein threshold, and quality-weighted consensus sequences were built per RNA molecule. Non-functional sequences were excluded, and lower-count sequences lying one edit away from another sequence were also excluded. On the basis of fitting two negative binomial distributions, barcode sub-clusters with fewer than 20% of the maximum read count were discarded. In TCRdb, the public reads were trimmed at Q25 with fastp and aligned with MiXCR, with productive beta chains retained. Merged by CDR3 protein, the rows form single entries marked with the most common genes and DNA. TCRdb's processing, not the authors', yielded these V and J calls. The sample table holds more than 450,000 distinct CDR3 sequences, of which roughly 23% were seen once. The ten top clones hold 0.7% to 1% of the sample.

There are 13 amino acids in the CDR3, from cysteine to phenylalanine inclusive. Only the CDR3 portion is preserved as DNA: 39 bases, with reading frame beginning at the first base. V gives up 0 bases and J gives up 0 bases, and the segment between their germline ends measures 4 bases. For CDR1 and CDR2, the germline V gene lists SGDLS and YYNGEE. Beyond this particular receptor, the publication reports: Modeling indicated about 3 TCR RNA copies recovered per cell, compared with around 10 by digital PCR, which implies a capture efficiency of around 31%. Naive libraries contained spiked-in Jurkat TCR RNA (approximately ten copies' worth), which is not part of the donor repertoire. Identical TCR molecules sharing a barcode could cause highly expanded clone sizes to be underestimated. Clones above 20 RNA copies held over 98% of molecules in CMV-specific effector cells but under 1% in naive cells. Without barcode sub-clustering, chimeric consensus sequences inflated TCR diversity; chimeras reached as high as 47%. Spiked-in Jurkat TCR RNA equivalent to a single cell was reported to be detectable even among approximately 1 million naive CD8 T cells.

Naive CD8 T cell libraries were made from approximately 20,000 to 1,000,000 sorted cells using 10%, 30% or 50% of purified RNA. Naive CD8 T cells were FACS-sorted as CD8+CD4-CCR7+CD45RA+ on a BD FACSAria II into RLT Plus buffer. To test detection sensitivity, Jurkat RNA equivalent to more than eight TCR copies was spiked into samples of roughly 17,000-1,000,000 naive CD8 T cells. CD8 T cells were enriched using RosetteSep CD8+ T Cell Enrichment Cocktail and Ficoll-Paque, and the enriched cells then underwent ACK red cell lysis. The chain is assembled from TRBV9 and TRBJ2-7; the D gene lacks a confident call. Sequenced sample: naive CD8+ T cells from blood, with Jurkat cell RNA spiked in. The meaning of the sample's cell subset or site label: FACS-sorted CD8+CD4-CCR7+CD45RA+ naive T cells. This TCR was recovered from a human donor in good health. Some libraries in this study had Jurkat cell RNA spiked in. The nucleotides read TGTGCCAGCAGCGTAGATCCCTCCTACGAGCAGTACTTC. This sequence encodes CASSVDPSYEQYF.